What follows describes a single TCR beta chain. The antigen remains undetermined. These data originate in a study of vaccination and CD4 T cells after COVID-19. As for treatment: approximately 9-day PBMC culture with coronavirus spike peptide pools or control peptides (ViraFEST assay). The Oncomine TCR Beta short-read assay was applied to DNA of cultured CD4+ T cells. TCRdb redid the calling of the PCR reads with MiXCR, one entry per CDR3 protein. Here the sample spans 19,000 or so distinct CDR3 sequences, 60% to 85% being singletons. Trimming cost V 1 base and J 4 bases, with 11 bases left between them. The CDR3 has 14 residues. CDR1 DFQATT and CDR2 SNEGSKA come from the germline V gene (reference sequence).

The rearrangement joins TRBV20-1 to TRBJ1-5; D is possibly TRBD1 (5 bases). Sequenced material: CD4+ T cells from blood, cultured in vitro, taken after SARS-CoV-2 vaccination. This TCR came from a human donor who received a COVID-19 vaccine. The CDR3 protein is CSARGLRANQPQHF. In nucleotides, the CDR3 is TGCAGTGCTAGAGGGCTCAGGGCTAATCAGCCCCAGCATTTT.